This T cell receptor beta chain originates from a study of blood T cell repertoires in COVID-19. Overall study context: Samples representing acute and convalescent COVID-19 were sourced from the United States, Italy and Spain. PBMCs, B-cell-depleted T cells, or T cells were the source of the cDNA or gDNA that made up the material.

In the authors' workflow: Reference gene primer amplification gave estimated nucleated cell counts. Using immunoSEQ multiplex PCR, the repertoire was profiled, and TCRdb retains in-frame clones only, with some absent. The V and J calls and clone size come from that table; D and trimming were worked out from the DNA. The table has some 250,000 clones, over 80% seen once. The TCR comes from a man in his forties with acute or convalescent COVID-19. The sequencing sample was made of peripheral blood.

The CDR3 is CASSYTGYTQYF. Written as DNA, the CDR3 is TGTGCCAGCAGTTATACGGGTTATACGCAGTATTTT. This chain connects TRBV27 to TRBJ2-3, with D hard to call. Germline assignment: CDR1 MNHEY and CDR2 SMNVEV (reference sequence). Trimming took off 4 bases at V and 7 bases at J, with 9 bases between the two ends. The CDR3 contains 12 residues.